This T cell receptor beta chain was recovered during a study of cytomegalovirus exposure and HLA in healthy donors. In regard to this clone: Its antigen is still unknown.

It was with 60 Vbeta and 13 Jbeta primers that the PCR ran. TCRdb's table, derived via immunoSEQ multiplex PCR, lists solely in-frame clones and lacks some. The sample has around 130,000 clones, roughly 86% seen once. General study points: TCR beta chain V- and J-gene trimming was linked, in a later analysis, to a missense variant in DCLRE1C. Serostatus for CMV was the only available immune exposure information. Presence/absence analysis assumed near-uniform sequencing depth across donors.

Source material: PBMCs. The receptor's source is a woman between 35 and 50 years old in good health and CMV-seronegative.

The CDR3 sequence: CASSTGSGYTF. The CDR3 DNA reads TGTGCCAGCAGCACAGGGTCCGGCTACACCTTC. The chain uses TRBV7-9 and TRBJ1-2, with TRBD1 as a possible D gene (6 bases). V lost 5 bases and J lost 8, with 9 bases in between. The CDR3 runs to 11 residues. Germline V lookup: CDR1 SEHNR, CDR2 FQNEAQ (reference sequence).